Following are 4 T cell receptor beta chains from one sample sequenced in a study of cytomegalovirus exposure and HLA in healthy donors. Primers included in the PCR were 60 Vbeta and 13 Jbeta primers. Libraries were prepared by immunoSEQ multiplex PCR; TCRdb keeps only in-frame clonotypes and omits some of them. Counted here are 130,000 or so clones, 70% to 80% occurring once; the ten biggest clones make up over 0.9%. What was sequenced was PBMCs. The receptors stem from a woman in her fifties or sixties in good health and CMV-seronegative.

This clone turned up a few times. The V gene is TRBV28, the J gene TRBJ1-4; TRBD1 matches 7 bases. CDR3 length: 16 amino acids. CDR1 and CDR2 (germline): MDHEN, SYDVKM. The ends lost 3 bases at V and 0 bases at J; junction bases unmatched: 4. The DNA of the CDR3 is TGTGCCAGCAGTTTGTATGGGACAGCAACTAATGAAAAACTGTTTTTT. Amino acid sequence: CASSLYGTATNEKLFF.

This chain uses TRBV28 with TRBJ2-5; D gene uncertain. CDR3 length: 13 amino acids. The germline V gene has CDR1 MDHEN and CDR2 SYDVKM. With 3 bases removed from V and 2 bases from J, the gap between germline ends came to 7 bases. CDR3 sequence reads: CASSLSPQETQYF. The CDR3 DNA sequence: TGTGCCAGCAGTTTGAGCCCTCAAGAGACCCAGTACTTC.

The chain employs TRBV21-1 and TRBJ2-2; the DNA was not used to check the table's D call, TRBD1. TRBV21-1 is flagged as a pseudogene. The CDR3 covers 13 residues. The CDR3 region is CASRGGATGELFF. The CDR3 nucleotides are TGTGCCAGCCGAGGGGGCGCCACCGGGGAGCTGTTTTTT.

The chain couples TRBV27 to TRBJ2-7; D is perhaps TRBD1 (6 bases). V was clipped by 7 bases and J by 3 bases, with 19 bases between them. This CDR3 is built from 15 residues. Germline CDR1 and CDR2: MNHEY and SMNVEV (reference sequence). The DNA for the CDR3 is TGTGCCAGCACGTCCCGGGACAAGGGGTTCTACGAGCAGTACTTC. Translation: CASTSRDKGFYEQYF.